This TCR beta chain was captured by sequencing in a study of beta chain features in type 1 diabetes. Study details: There was similarity between patients and healthy donors in age, gender and cell yields. Study-level points and caveats: The study found fewer insertions and more deletions at VDJ junctions in type 1 diabetes patients. Because the template was cDNA, high-expressing cells might be over-represented.

The study reverse transcribed the entire isolated RNA, so it sequenced expressed TCRB transcripts. The table came from immunoSEQ multiplex PCR; TCRdb's copy has only in-frame clones and leaves some out. In the table there are over 350,000 clones, roughly 16% of which are singletons. The V and J ends lost 4 bases and 4 bases respectively, with 15 bases between them. Germline-derived CDR1 and CDR2 are SGHDT and YYEEEE. CDR3 length: 15 amino acids. Of note for this clone: Its antigen is undetermined.

V gene TRBV5-6 combines with J gene TRBJ2-1; D is undetermined. The receptor comes from a woman aged 18-29 years in good health. The specimen was naive CD4+ T cells from blood. CDR3 amino acids: CASSQVPQTYNEQFF. DNA for the CDR3: TGTGCCAGCAGCCAGGTCCCGCAGACATACAATGAGCAGTTCTTC. Looking up the rest from reference TRBV5-6 and TRBJ2-1 gives the full variable domain: DAGVTQSPTHLIKTRGQQVTLRCSPKSGHDTVSWYQQALGQGPQFIFQYYEEEERQRGNFPDRFSGHQFPNYSSELNVNALLLGDSALYLCASSQVPQTYNEQFFGPGTRLTVL.